This is a list of T cell receptor beta chains from one sample in a study of cytomegalovirus exposure and HLA in healthy donors. TCRdb's table, derived via immunoSEQ multiplex PCR, lists solely in-frame clones and lacks some. In the table there are under 110,000 clones, 65% to 85% of which are singletons. Input material: PBMCs. The receptors here all came from a man between 45 and 60 years old in good health and CMV-seronegative. The CDR3 runs from the conserved cysteine through the conserved F or W. Each record gives: clone size, J gene, V gene, D gene, CDR3 length, CDR3 DNA, CDR3 protein. A D gene is named only where the DNA matches it firmly. Clone size is shown for a subset of rows, as once, few, many or a class of expanded clone.

size: .; J: TRBJ1-5; V: TRBV30; D: TRBD1; length: 13; DNA: TGTGCCTGGGGTGAGGGGGCGGGTCAGCCCCAGCATTTT; CDR3: CAWGEGAGQPQHF
size: .; J: TRBJ2-6; V: TRBV18; D: TRBD1; length: 20; DNA: TGTGCCAGCTCACCAAATATTTTACGGGACAGAGGCTCTGGGGCCAACGTCCTGACTTTC; CDR3: CASSPNILRDRGSGANVLTF
size: .; J: TRBJ1-2; V: TRBV27; D: TRBD1; length: 12; DNA: TGTGCCAGCAGTCTGACAGGGCTCGGCTACACCTTC; CDR3: CASSLTGLGYTF
size: few; J: TRBJ2-7; V: TRBV9; D: TRBD1; length: 15; DNA: TGTGCCAGCAGCGACCCGGGACAGGGACATGGGGAGCAGTACTTC; CDR3: CASSDPGQGHGEQYF
size: .; J: TRBJ2-3; V: TRBV6-5; D: TRBD2; length: 16; DNA: TGTGCCAGCAGTTACGAGGGCGGGAGGCCTCGGGATACGCAGTATTTT; CDR3: CASSYEGGRPRDTQYF
size: .; J: TRBJ2-3; V: TRBV6-5; D: .; length: 15; DNA: TGTGCCAGCAGTACCTTCCACGGGAGCACAGATACGCAGTATTTT; CDR3: CASSTFHGSTDTQYF
size: once; J: TRBJ1-5; V: TRBV19; D: TRBD1; length: 15; DNA: TGTGCCAGTAGTCCCGGACAGGGTTGGAATCAGCCCCAGCATTTT; CDR3: CASSPGQGWNQPQHF
size: .; J: TRBJ2-1; V: TRBV6-1; D: TRBD2; length: 16; DNA: TGTGCCAGCAGTGAAGCTAGGATAGCGGGAGGTGGGGAGCAGTTCTTC; CDR3: CASSEARIAGGGEQFF
size: few; J: TRBJ2-2; V: TRBV7-3; D: .; length: 16; DNA: TGTGCCAGCAGCTTAGGTGGAGGGAGTAACACCGGGGAGCTGTTTTTT; CDR3: CASSLGGGSNTGELFF
size: once; J: TRBJ1-5; V: TRBV15; D: .; length: 15; DNA: TGTGCCACCAGCCAGGGAAGGGGGATGAGGCAGCCCCAGCATTTT; CDR3: CATSQGRGMRQPQHF
size: .; J: TRBJ2-5; V: TRBV7-9; D: .; length: 13; DNA: TGTTCCAGCAGGAGCGGAGGTCAAGAGACCCAGTACTTC; CDR3: CSSRSGGQETQYF
size: .; J: TRBJ2-3; V: TRBV5-4; D: TRBD2; length: 16; DNA: TGTGCCAGCAGCCCGGCGGGGGGCCCTAGCACAGATACGCAGTATTTT; CDR3: CASSPAGGPSTDTQYF
size: .; J: TRBJ2-5; V: TRBV11-1; D: .; length: 15; DNA: TGTGCCAGCAGCTTAGCAGTAGGAGGGAGGGAGACCCAGTACTTC; CDR3: CASSLAVGGRETQYF
size: .; J: TRBJ1-6; V: TRBV19; D: TRBD1; length: 15; DNA: TGTGCCAGTAACCAAATGGGACAGTTCAATTCACCCCTCCACTTT; CDR3: CASNQMGQFNSPLHF
size: .; J: TRBJ2-3; V: TRBV2; D: TRBD1; length: 15; DNA: TGTGCCAGCACCTCCCTCCAGGGGGCGACAGATACGCAGTATTTT; CDR3: CASTSLQGATDTQYF
size: .; J: TRBJ2-7; V: TRBV7-9; D: .; length: 14; DNA: TGTGCCAGCAGCCGACGGGACAAAGACTACGAGCAGTACTTC; CDR3: CASSRRDKDYEQYF
size: .; J: TRBJ2-2; V: TRBV7-3; D: .; length: 14; DNA: TGTGCCAGCGGGCTGGACTACAACACCGGGGAGCTGTTTTTT; CDR3: CASGLDYNTGELFF
size: .; J: TRBJ1-5; V: TRBV7-2; D: .; length: 16; DNA: TGTGCCAGCAGCTTTTGGGGTCGGGGTAGCAATCAGCCCCAGCATTTT; CDR3: CASSFWGRGSNQPQHF
size: .; J: TRBJ2-5; V: TRBV30; D: TRBD2; length: 15; DNA: TGTGCCTGGGTACTGACTAGCGGGGCTCAAGAGACCCAGTACTTC; CDR3: CAWVLTSGAQETQYF
size: few; J: TRBJ1-4; V: TRBV19; D: TRBD1; length: 17; DNA: TGTGCCAGTAGTAAGACAGGGAGGTCTGCCGCTAATGAAAAACTGTTTTTT; CDR3: CASSKTGRSAANEKLFF
size: .; J: TRBJ1-5; V: TRBV19; D: .; length: 18; DNA: TGTGCCAGTAGTATGATAAGGCCCAGGACACACCCTAATCAGCCCCAGCATTTT; CDR3: CASSMIRPRTHPNQPQHF
size: .; J: TRBJ1-4; V: TRBV4-3; D: .; length: 16; DNA: TGCGCCAGCAGCCAAGATTGGGACTCCCCGGGGGAAAAACTGTTTTTT; CDR3: CASSQDWDSPGEKLFF
size: once; J: TRBJ1-5; V: TRBV7-9; D: .; length: 13; DNA: TGTTCCAGCAGCCGAGTCGGCAATCAGCCCCAGCATTTT; CDR3: CSSSRVGNQPQHF
size: .; J: TRBJ1-5; V: TRBV28; D: .; length: 16; DNA: TGTGCCAGCAGTTTTAGGGTCCCGCGCAGGGGTCAGCCCCAGCATTTT; CDR3: CASSFRVPRRGQPQHF
size: .; J: TRBJ2-1; V: TRBV19; D: .; length: 13; DNA: TGTGCCAGTAAGGGGGGGCTCTACAATGAGCAGTTCTTC; CDR3: CASKGGLYNEQFF
size: few; J: TRBJ1-5; V: TRBV19; D: .; length: 14; DNA: TGTGCCAGTAGTATCGCGCCTTCCAATCAGCCCCAGCATTTT; CDR3: CASSIAPSNQPQHF
size: .; J: TRBJ1-1; V: TRBV6-6; D: .; length: 13; DNA: TGTGCCAGCAGTTACACAAAAGAAAATGAAGCTTTCTTT; CDR3: CASSYTKENEAFF
size: .; J: TRBJ1-2; V: TRBV7-6; D: .; length: 13; DNA: TGTGCCAGCAGCCCTAGCGGGCAGGGTGGCTACACCTTC; CDR3: CASSPSGQGGYTF
size: .; J: TRBJ2-3; V: TRBV13; D: .; length: 15; DNA: TGTGCCAGCAGCCCCGGATTAGGCGGGTCAGATACGCAGTATTTT; CDR3: CASSPGLGGSDTQYF
size: .; J: TRBJ2-2; V: TRBV25-1; D: TRBD1; length: 15; DNA: TGTGCCAGCAGGCCAGACAGGGGGAACACCGGGGAGCTGTTTTTT; CDR3: CASRPDRGNTGELFF
size: .; J: TRBJ2-1; V: TRBV5-1; D: TRBD2; length: 17; DNA: TGCGCCAGCAGCTTGGGCGAACTAGCGGGGTCCTACAATGAGCAGTTCTTC; CDR3: CASSLGELAGSYNEQFF
size: once; J: TRBJ2-7; V: TRBV7-2; D: TRBD1; length: 15; DNA: TGTGCCAGCAGCTACTCGGGACAGGGTTCCTACGAGCAGTACTTC; CDR3: CASSYSGQGSYEQYF
size: .; J: TRBJ2-3; V: TRBV2; D: TRBD2; length: 16; DNA: TGTGCCAGCAGTGAGTCCCTAGCGGGAAGAACAGATACGCAGTATTTT; CDR3: CASSESLAGRTDTQYF
size: few; J: TRBJ2-1; V: TRBV5-1; D: TRBD1; length: 14; DNA: TGCGCCAGCAGCTTACCGGGACAGTACAATGAGCAGTTCTTC; CDR3: CASSLPGQYNEQFF
size: .; J: TRBJ1-2; V: TRBV5-1; D: TRBD1; length: 18; DNA: TGCGCCAGCAGCGCCCTACGCCGGGACAGGGGTCAGCACTATGGCTACACCTTC; CDR3: CASSALRRDRGQHYGYTF
size: few; J: TRBJ1-1; V: TRBV7-9; D: .; length: 14; DNA: TGTGCCAGCAGCCTTGACACACGGAACACTGAAGCTTTCTTT; CDR3: CASSLDTRNTEAFF
size: .; J: TRBJ2-3; V: TRBV4-3; D: TRBD2; length: 16; DNA: TGCGCCAGCAGCCAAGACTCTAGCGGGGAGACAGATACGCAGTATTTT; CDR3: CASSQDSSGETDTQYF
size: .; J: TRBJ2-7; V: TRBV7-2; D: TRBD2; length: 16; DNA: TGTGCCAGCAGCACCGGCGGGACTAGCGGATCCTACGAGCAGTACTTC; CDR3: CASSTGGTSGSYEQYF
size: .; J: TRBJ1-1; V: TRBV11-3; D: .; length: 13; DNA: TGTGCCAGCAGCCTAACGGTGAACACTGAAGCTTTCTTT; CDR3: CASSLTVNTEAFF
size: .; J: TRBJ2-3; V: TRBV4-3; D: TRBD1; length: 15; DNA: TGCGCCAGCAGCCAAGGGCCCAGGGGGCCTGGGACGCAGTATTTT; CDR3: CASSQGPRGPGTQYF
size: .; J: TRBJ1-3; V: TRBV9; D: .; length: 15; DNA: TGTGCCAGCAGCGCTCGCGGGGGCTCTGGAAACACCATATATTTT; CDR3: CASSARGGSGNTIYF
size: .; J: TRBJ2-4; V: TRBV6-1; D: .; length: 15; DNA: TGTGCCAGCAGAGTCAGCGGAGGGACCAAAAACATTCAGTACTTC; CDR3: CASRVSGGTKNIQYF
size: .; J: TRBJ1-5; V: TRBV5-1; D: .; length: 13; DNA: TGCGCCAGCAGCTTGGATAACAATCAGCCCCAGCATTTT; CDR3: CASSLDNNQPQHF
size: .; J: TRBJ2-1; V: TRBV4-3; D: .; length: 13; DNA: TGCGCCAGCAGCCATCCGCGGGGTACTGAGCAGTTCTTC; CDR3: CASSHPRGTEQFF
size: .; J: TRBJ2-1; V: TRBV5-1; D: TRBD2; length: 16; DNA: TGCGCCAGCAGCTTGGTCCTAGCGGCCGACTACAATGAGCAGTTCTTC; CDR3: CASSLVLAADYNEQFF
size: .; J: TRBJ2-5; V: TRBV29-1; D: .; length: 13; DNA: TGCAGCGTCGACGCGCACATGGGAGGGACCCAGTACTTC; CDR3: CSVDAHMGGTQYF